This entry lists 25 T cell receptor beta chains sequenced from one sample in a study of T-cell memory formation after mild COVID-19. TCRdb re-called the 5' RACE reads with MiXCR, one entry per CDR3 protein. This sample yields hundreds of thousands of distinct CDR3 sequences, of which 20% to 25% are seen a single time; roughly 21% belongs to the top ten. The source material was PBMCs or a T cell subset sorted from them (not recorded which). Source of these receptors: a man in his late teens or twenties who had mild COVID-19 (a few samples of this study predate the infection). Cell type and time point are not known.

There are a few counts of this clonotype. This chain's CDR3 is CASSRRTITDTQYF. CDR3 bases: TGCGCCAGCAGCCGAAGGACTATCACAGATACGCAGTATTTT. The chain couples TRBV5-1 to TRBJ2-3, with D possibly TRBD2 on 6 matching bases. The germline gives CDR1 SGHRS, CDR2 YFSETQ. V lost 4 bases and J 2 bases, leaving 11 bases between the germline ends. CDR3 size: 14 residues.

This clonotype occurred many times. CDR3 amino acids: CASSFTTNQPQHF. Here the CDR3 DNA reads TGTGCCAGCAGTTTCACTACGAATCAGCCCCAGCATTTT. The genes are TRBV12-3 or TRBV12-4 and TRBJ1-5; D is unclear. With 3 bases removed from V and 4 bases from J, the gap between germline ends came to 7 bases. This CDR3 has 13 residues.

This clonotype showed up just a few times. The rearrangement uses TRBV5-1 and TRBJ2-5; D could derive from TRBD1 or TRBD2 (5 bases each). The CDR3 loop spans 14 amino acids. The V gene lost 0 bases and the J gene lost 5 bases, with 11 bases spanning the gap. Germline CDR1 is SGHRS and CDR2 is YFSETQ. The CDR3: CASSLEVGTETQYF. The CDR3 DNA is TGCGCCAGCAGCTTGGAGGTGGGGACCGAGACCCAGTACTTC.

This clonotype was seen more than once but under ten times. V gene TRBV15 combines with J gene TRBJ1-2; no definite D call. Germline CDR1 reads LNHNV; CDR2 reads YYDKDF (reference sequence). V was pared by 0 bases and J by 4 bases, with 6 bases between. The CDR3 is made up of 13 amino acids. The DNA for the CDR3 is TGTGCCACCAGCAGAGACAGGCTCTATGGCTACACCTTC. The encoded protein is CATSRDRLYGYTF. Full variable domain (remainder filled in from reference TRBV15 and TRBJ1-2): DAMVIQNPRYQVTQFGKPVTLSCSQTLNHNVMYWYQQKSSQAPKLLFHYYDKDFNNEADTPDNFQSRRPNTSFCFLDIRSPGLGDTAMYLCATSRDRLYGYTFGSGTRLTVV.

The CDR3 is CSALGGVGQPQHF. The CDR3 coding sequence is TGCAGCGCCCTCGGGGGGGTTGGTCAGCCCCAGCATTTT. The chain recombines TRBV29-1 with TRBJ1-5; D might be TRBD1 (5 bases). Germline V gene data show CDR1 as SQVTM and CDR2 as ANQGSEA. V was cut by 7 bases and J by 6 bases, with 16 bases left in between. The CDR3 contains 13 residues.

A few counts support this clonotype. The chain has TRBV18 and TRBJ2-7; 9 bases are a match to TRBD1. The CDR3 has 15 amino acids. V was pared by 4 bases and J by 2 bases, with 6 bases of the junction left unmatched. Germline-derived CDR1 and CDR2 are KGHSH and LQKENI. The CDR3 nucleotides are TGTGCCAGCTCACTTGGACAGGGGAATACCTACGAGCAGTACTTC. Translating gives CASSLGQGNTYEQYF.

The chain combines TRBV10-3 with TRBJ1-2; no reliable D call. Per germline, CDR1 ENHRY and CDR2 SYGVKD. The V and J ends lost 6 bases and 5 bases respectively, with 19 bases between them. CDR3 length: 15 residues. As DNA, the CDR3 is TGTGCCATCAGCGAAGGTGGCAGCGCTCTTTATGGCTACACCTTC. Translated: CAISEGGSALYGYTF.

This clonotype was detected a few times. The V and J genes are TRBV7-6 and TRBJ2-2, with D maybe TRBD2 (5 bases). The germline V and J ends were trimmed by 5 bases and 6 bases, with 13 bases remaining between them. Germline V gene data show CDR1 as SGHVS and CDR2 as FNYEAQ. The CDR3 covers 14 residues. The CDR3 coding sequence is TGTGCCAGCAGCCTCTTAGGCGGGTCCGGGGAGCTGTTTTTT. As protein: CASSLLGGSGELFF.

This clonotype was observed a few times. The chain carries TRBV11-2 and TRBJ1-3; TRBD1 agrees at 7 bases. The CDR3 covers 19 residues. V dropped 3 bases and J dropped 0; count of bases not matched to a gene: 14. The germline CDR1 and CDR2 sequences are SGHAT and FQNNGV. The CDR3 spells CASSFRQGVDRFSGNTIYF. CDR3 sequence (DNA): TGTGCCAGCAGCTTTCGGCAGGGGGTGGACCGTTTCTCTGGAAACACCATATATTTT.

In its sample, this clonotype was seen a few times. V is TRBV18 and J is TRBJ1-1; D might be TRBD1 (6 bases). The V end was cut by 6 bases, the J end by 4 bases, with 15 bases between. The CDR3 has 14 residues. Germline CDR1 reads KGHSH; CDR2 reads LQKENI. The CDR3 here is CASSQMGAGTEAFF. For the CDR3, the DNA is TGTGCCAGCTCGCAAATGGGGGCAGGCACTGAAGCTTTCTTT.

The CDR3 DNA is TGTGCCAGCAGTTTAAACAGGGGAGACCAAGAGACCCAGTACTTC. It codes for CASSLNRGDQETQYF. This chain links TRBV12-3 or TRBV12-4 with TRBJ2-5; 7 bases map to TRBD1. Losses at the gene ends were 2 bases for V and 0 bases for J; bases not matched to a gene: 3. This CDR3 contains 15 residues.

The sample holds a few counts of this clonotype. This chain connects TRBV12-3 or TRBV12-4 to TRBJ2-3, with D possibly matching TRBD2 (5 bases). The V and J ends lost 3 bases and 4 bases respectively, with 17 bases between them. This CDR3 has 16 residues. The CDR3 DNA is TGTGCCAGCAGTTTGACGATAAGCGGTTCGGCAGATACGCAGTATTTT. Translating gives CASSLTISGSADTQYF.

This clonotype was recorded a few times. CDR3 coding DNA: TGTGCCAGCAGCTCGAGCCTCAATGAGCAGTTCTTC. Its protein is CASSSSLNEQFF. This chain links TRBV9 with TRBJ2-1; D unresolved. In germline, CDR1 is SGDLS, CDR2 YYNGEE. Deletions cut 4 bases from V and 6 bases from J, with 8 bases between. The CDR3 length is 12 residues.

This rearrangement joins TRBV5-1 to TRBJ1-1; D gene ambiguous. Trimming removed 6 bases from V and 2 bases from J, with 17 bases in between. CDR3 length: 15 residues. Germline CDR1 and CDR2: SGHRS and YFSETQ. CDR3 bases: TGCGCCAGCACCCTTGATCGCATCTACAACACTGAAGCTTTCTTT. This sequence encodes CASTLDRIYNTEAFF.

This clonotype was counted a few times. This sequence joins TRBV28 and TRBJ2-6; D possibly corresponds to TRBD1 (6 bases). The CDR3 is made up of 15 amino acids. Trimming removed 9 bases from V and 0 bases from J, with 12 bases in between. The germline gives CDR1 MDHEN, CDR2 SYDVKM. The CDR3 nucleotides are TGTGCCAGTGGGGACACCACCTCTGGGGCCAACGTCCTGACTTTC. Its protein is CASGDTTSGANVLTF.

This clonotype was detected ten times or more. The rearrangement joins TRBV6-2 or TRBV6-3 to TRBJ1-5; D perhaps matches TRBD1 (6 bases). The germline V and J ends were trimmed by 5 bases and 4 bases, with 12 bases remaining between them. The CDR3 totals 14 residues. In germline, CDR1 is MNHEY, CDR2 SVGEGT. The CDR3 here is CASSRTAANQPQHF. In DNA, the CDR3 is TGTGCCAGCAGTCGGACAGCCGCTAATCAGCCCCAGCATTTT.

This clonotype has just a few counts. The chain recombines TRBV10-3 with TRBJ2-2, with 7 positions matching TRBD1. Trimming at V came to 2 bases and at J to 7 bases, leaving 7 bases not matched to a gene. CDR1 and CDR2 (germline): ENHRY, SYGVKD. This CDR3 region has 15 residues. As DNA, the CDR3 is TGTGCCATCAGTGAGGAAGGGGGCGCTGACGGGGAGCTGTTTTTT. The encoded protein is CAISEEGGADGELFF.

The genes are TRBV7-9 and TRBJ2-1; D might be TRBD2 (5 bases). Deletions cut 5 bases from V and 9 bases from J, with 20 bases between. CDR1 SEHNR and CDR2 FQNEAQ come from the germline V gene (reference sequence). The CDR3 has 15 residues. CDR3 sequence: CASSPVADKAGEQFF. CDR3 sequence (DNA): TGTGCCAGCAGCCCCGTGGCAGACAAGGCGGGTGAGCAGTTCTTC.

This chain connects TRBV11-2 to TRBJ1-2, with 8 bases matching TRBD1. Germline V gene sequence: CDR1 SGHAT, CDR2 FQNNGV. The CDR3 totals 15 residues. The V and J ends lost 4 bases and 3 bases, in that order; junction bases with no gene match: 7. Here the CDR3 reads CASSSTGGQYYGYTF. The DNA of the CDR3 is TGTGCCAGCAGCTCTACAGGGGGTCAATACTATGGCTACACCTTC.

The CDR3 coding sequence is TGTGCCAGCAGCTTCCCGGGAAGGATGAGAGAGACCCAGTACTTC. Residues: CASSFPGRMRETQYF. V gene TRBV7-9 combines with J gene TRBJ2-5, with D possibly being TRBD2 (5 bases). There are 15 residues in the CDR3. Germline V gene lookup returns CDR1 SEHNR and CDR2 FQNEAQ (reference sequence). Deletions cut 3 bases from V and 4 bases from J, with 15 bases between. The entire variable domain, with the rest obtained from reference TRBV7-9 and TRBJ2-5, is as follows: DTGVSQNPRHKITKRGQNVTFRCDPISEHNRLYWYRQTLGQGPEFLTYFQNEAQLEKSRLLSDRFSAERPKGSFSTLEIQRTEQGDSAMYLCASSFPGRMRETQYFGPGTRLLVL.

This chain connects TRBV7-2 to TRBJ1-3; unclear D gene. Germline V gives CDR1 SGHTA, CDR2 FQGNSA. V was pared by 0 bases and J by 4 bases, with 13 bases between. The CDR3 consists of 16 residues. The CDR3 loop reads CASSLAPWNTGNTIYF. As DNA, the CDR3 is TGTGCCAGCAGCTTAGCGCCATGGAATACCGGAAACACCATATATTTT. The full variable domain, rest sourced from reference TRBV7-2 and TRBJ1-3, is GAGVSQSPSNKVTEKGKDVELRCDPISGHTALYWYRQSLGQGLEFLIYFQGNSAPDKSGLPSDRFSAERTGGSVSTLTIQRTQQEDSAVYLCASSLAPWNTGNTIYFGEGSWLTVV.

Only a few counts were recorded for this clonotype. J is TRBJ2-1 and V is TRBV7-2; D is undetermined. This CDR3 comprises 15 residues. Germline V gives CDR1 SGHTA, CDR2 FQGNSA. Trimming pared 5 bases from V and 4 bases from J, leaving 15 bases between. As DNA, the CDR3 is TGTGCCAGCAGCCTCAATAGTAATCTTTACAATGAGCAGTTCTTC. Its protein product is CASSLNSNLYNEQFF.

The sample holds many counts of this clonotype. J is TRBJ2-1 and V is TRBV4-3; no definite D call. V lost 1 base, J lost 4 bases, and 5 bases lay in between. CDR1 LGHNA and CDR2 YSLEER come from the germline V gene. This CDR3 has 13 residues. The CDR3 DNA reads as TGCGCCAGCAGCCAAGGTATTTACAATGAGCAGTTCTTC. This sequence encodes CASSQGIYNEQFF.

The J gene is TRBJ2-5, the V gene TRBV7-9, with D tentatively TRBD2 (7 bases). The germline V gene has CDR1 SEHNR and CDR2 FQNEAQ (reference sequence). V lost 3 bases, J lost 5 bases, and 13 bases lay in between. This CDR3 comprises 14 residues. In DNA, the CDR3 is TGTGCCAGCAGCTTTGGGAGGGGGAGCGAGACCCAGTACTTC. Amino acid sequence: CASSFGRGSETQYF. Variable domain in full (rest from reference TRBV7-9 and TRBJ2-5): DTGVSQNPRHKITKRGQNVTFRCDPISEHNRLYWYRQTLGQGPEFLTYFQNEAQLEKSRLLSDRFSAERPKGSFSTLEIQRTEQGDSAMYLCASSFGRGSETQYFGPGTRLLVL.

There are a few counts of this clonotype. The gene calls are TRBV6-2 or TRBV6-3 and TRBJ2-7, with D maybe TRBD2 (6 bases). Germline CDR1 and CDR2: MNHEY and SVGEGT. This CDR3 contains 14 residues. Trimming removed 6 bases from V and 2 bases from J, with 14 bases in between. For the CDR3, the DNA is TGTGCCAGCAGACCCCCCGGGAGTACCTACGAGCAGTACTTC. This codes for CASRPPGSTYEQYF.